The 11 T cell receptor beta chains below come from one sample, sequenced in a study of cytomegalovirus exposure and HLA in healthy donors. PCR amplification relied on 60 Vbeta primers (plus 13 Jbeta primers). TCRdb's table, derived via immunoSEQ multiplex PCR, lists solely in-frame clones and lacks some. The data show approximately 110,000 clones, roughly 70% seen once. Sequencing was carried out using PBMCs. The source is a man aged 35-49 years in good health and CMV-seropositive.

V gene TRBV29-1 combines with J gene TRBJ2-7, with 11 bases that match TRBD1. J lost 6 bases, V lost 5 bases, and 9 bases had no gene match. The CDR3 runs to 14 residues. The germline V gene has CDR1 SQVTM and CDR2 ANQGSEA. CDR3 protein: CSVWTGGAVGEQYF. CDR3 DNA sequence: TGCAGCGTTTGGACAGGGGGCGCGGTGGGCGAGCAGTACTTC.

The chain joins TRBV5-4 to TRBJ2-1, with D possibly matching TRBD2 (6 bases). From germline, CDR1 is SGHNT and CDR2 YYREEE (reference sequence). Trimming stripped 4 bases from V and 3 bases from J, with 11 bases between. The CDR3 runs to 14 residues. The CDR3, as DNA: TGTGCCAGCAGCACCTGGGGGGACTACAATGAGCAGTTCTTC. It is translated as CASSTWGDYNEQFF.

V and J are TRBV29-1 and TRBJ2-5; D possibly corresponds to TRBD1 (6 bases). With 5 bases removed from V and 0 bases from J, the gap between germline ends came to 10 bases. This CDR3 is built from 13 residues. CDR1 is SQVTM, CDR2 ANQGSEA, per germline. The DNA of the CDR3 is TGCAGCGTTCCCACAGGGAACCAAGAGACCCAGTACTTC. Protein: CSVPTGNQETQYF.

The rearrangement uses TRBV6-1 and TRBJ1-1; 8 bases match TRBD1. The CDR3 runs 15 residues. J gave up 0 bases and V 2 bases, and 2 bases lay outside the gene matches. The germline V gene has CDR1 MNHNS and CDR2 SASEGT. CDR3 nucleotide sequence: TGTGCCAGCAGTGAACAGGGGGCTTTGAACACTGAAGCTTTCTTT. Encoded protein: CASSEQGALNTEAFF.

The chain recombines TRBV28 with TRBJ2-3, with D tentatively TRBD2 (5 bases). The length of the CDR3 is 15 residues. The germline gives CDR1 MDHEN, CDR2 SYDVKM. Trimming cost V 3 bases and J 1 base, with 11 bases left between them. The CDR3 region is CASSFFISGTDTQYF. The CDR3 coding sequence is TGTGCCAGCAGTTTTTTCATTAGCGGCACAGATACGCAGTATTTT.

This chain connects TRBV11-3 to TRBJ2-1, with 10 bases identical to TRBD2. Germline CDR1 SGHNT, CDR2 YENEEA. V lost 0 bases to trimming and J lost 10 bases; unmatched junction nucleotides: 6. This CDR3 has 15 residues. The CDR3 loop is CASSLDLAGVREQFF. The CDR3 DNA reads TGTGCCAGCAGCTTAGACCTAGCGGGAGTACGGGAGCAGTTCTTC.

The chain carries TRBV9 and TRBJ2-5; D is unclear. The germline V gene encodes CDR1 SGDLS and CDR2 YYNGEE. CDR3 length: 15 residues. The ends were cut back, 0 bases at V and 5 bases at J, with 14 bases in the middle. CDR3 DNA sequence: TGTGCCAGCAGCGTAGGAGGCCTCGCGCAGGAGACCCAGTACTTC. Its protein product is CASSVGGLAQETQYF.

The V and J genes are TRBV19 and TRBJ1-1; 7 bases align to TRBD1. The V gene's germline CDR1 is LNHDA and CDR2 SQIVND (reference sequence). CDR3 length: 14 amino acids. With V trimmed by 8 bases and J by 4 bases, 10 bases remained unmatched. The CDR3 DNA reads TGTGCCAGTGGGACAGAATGGGGAGTCACTGAAGCTTTCTTT. Translated: CASGTEWGVTEAFF.

This clone was observed a handful of times. The chain carries TRBV2 and TRBJ1-2; the D gene is possibly TRBD1 (5 bases). The CDR3 has 15 residues. The V gene's germline CDR1 is SNHLY and CDR2 FYNNEI. Between the trimmed V and J ends, which lost 0 bases and 2 bases, there was a span of 10 bases. CDR3 in amino acids: CASSEALGANYGYTF. The CDR3 nucleotides are TGTGCCAGCAGTGAAGCGCTAGGGGCAAACTATGGCTACACCTTC.

The V and J genes are TRBV5-1 and TRBJ1-2, with 10 bases lining up with TRBD1. CDR3 length equals 14 residues. Germline lookup yields CDR1 SGHRS and CDR2 YFSETQ. V shed 3 bases and J 7 bases; nucleotides not matched to a gene: 6. The chain's CDR3 is CASSWGQGNSGYTF. The CDR3 DNA reads as TGCGCCAGCAGCTGGGGACAGGGGAATTCTGGCTACACCTTC.

The genes are TRBV29-1 and TRBJ2-1; 8 bases align to TRBD1. This CDR3 spans 13 amino acids. From germline, CDR1 is SQVTM and CDR2 ANQGSEA. J was trimmed by 7 bases and V by 4 bases; bases with no gene match: 6. In DNA, the CDR3 is TGCAGCGTTGGACAGGGGAACGGGAATGAGCAGTTCTTC. Encoded protein: CSVGQGNGNEQFF.